This is a list of T cell receptor beta chains from one sample in a study of lymphopenia after photon versus proton radiotherapy. Data came from immunoSEQ multiplex PCR; TCRdb stores just in-frame clones and leaves some out. Counted here are around 29,000 clones, over 75% occurring once; the ten biggest clones make up more than 14%. The source was peripheral blood, collected from a patient treated with proton-based radiotherapy. The source of these receptors is a woman aged 70-85 years with pancreatic cancer. Each CDR3 is given with its conserved first and last residue. Each record gives: D gene, clone size, V gene, J gene, CDR3 protein, CDR3 DNA. D genes are given only for firm matches. Rows give clone size only sometimes, using once, few, many, or a class for an expanded clone.

TRBD1	.	TRBV6-5	TRBJ2-6	CASRKTGAGANVLTF	TGTGCCAGCAGGAAAACAGGGGCTGGGGCCAACGTCCTGACTTTC
.	.	TRBV9	TRBJ2-3	CASSIGTFESDTQYF	TGTGCCAGCAGCATCGGGACGTTCGAGTCAGATACGCAGTATTTT
.	.	TRBV7-9	TRBJ2-5	CASSRTQETQYF	TGTGCCAGCAGCAGGACCCAAGAGACCCAGTACTTC
TRBD2	.	TRBV11-2	TRBJ2-7	CASSEGLAGSYEQYF	TGTGCCAGCAGCGAGGGACTAGCGGGGTCCTACGAGCAGTACTTC
.	.	TRBV15	TRBJ2-6	CATSRDRSSGANVLTF	TGTGCCACCAGCAGAGATAGGTCCTCTGGGGCCAACGTCCTGACTTTC
.	once	TRBV27	TRBJ2-3	CASTRYWPPGASTSTDTQYF	TGTGCCAGCACGCGCTACTGGCCCCCAGGGGCATCAACAAGCACAGATACGCAGTATTTT
TRBD2	.	TRBV10-3	TRBJ2-7	CAITRLAGYEQYF	TGTGCCATCACCCGACTAGCGGGCTACGAGCAGTACTTC
TRBD1	.	TRBV15	TRBJ2-5	CATSRSRLRDSTKTQYF	TGTGCCACCAGCAGAAGTCGCCTCCGGGACAGCACCAAGACCCAGTACTTC
TRBD1	.	TRBV11-2	TRBJ1-1	CASSRTGGTEAFF	TGTGCCAGCAGCAGAACAGGGGGCACTGAAGCTTTCTTT
.	.	TRBV10-3	TRBJ1-5	CAISESAGINQPQHF	TGTGCCATCAGTGAGTCGGCAGGTATTAATCAGCCCCAGCATTTT
.	.	TRBV27	TRBJ2-7	CASSQVHRPSYEQYF	TGTGCCAGCAGTCAAGTACACAGGCCTTCCTACGAGCAGTACTTC
.	.	TRBV7-3	TRBJ2-3	CASSSGQTTDTQYF	TGTGCCAGCAGCTCCGGACAGACCACAGATACGCAGTATTTT
.	once	TRBV2	TRBJ2-7	CASSESLGGTNEQYF	TGTGCCAGCAGTGAATCGCTTGGGGGAACGAACGAGCAGTACTTC
TRBD1	.	TRBV27	TRBJ1-5	CASSPDRGQPQHF	TGTGCCAGCAGTCCGGACAGGGGTCAGCCCCAGCATTTT
.	once	TRBV4-2	TRBJ2-6	CASSQDWAGATSGANVLTF	TGTGCCAGCAGCCAAGATTGGGCAGGGGCAACCTCTGGGGCCAACGTCCTGACTTTC
TRBD2	.	TRBV10-1	TRBJ2-3	CASSDPTSGRWADTQYF	TGCGCCAGCAGTGACCCGACTAGCGGGAGGTGGGCAGATACGCAGTATTTT
.	.	TRBV18	TRBJ2-1	CASSPPVKTYNEQFF	TGTGCCAGCTCACCACCGGTAAAGACCTACAATGAGCAGTTCTTC
TRBD2	.	TRBV6-1	TRBJ2-3	CASSEVAGSTDTQYF	TGTGCCAGCAGTGAAGTAGCGGGATCCACAGATACGCAGTATTTT
.	.	TRBV5-1	TRBJ2-3	CASSIPAGTDTQYF	TGCGCCAGCAGTATCCCGGCGGGCACAGATACGCAGTATTTT
TRBD1	.	TRBV19	TRBJ2-7	CASSVTGQGYYEQYF	TGTGCCAGTAGTGTAACGGGACAGGGGTACTACGAGCAGTACTTC
TRBD1	.	TRBV6-1	TRBJ2-7	CASNPTGPYEQYF	TGTGCCAGCAATCCGACAGGGCCCTACGAGCAGTACTTC
.	.	TRBV6-5	TRBJ1-2	CASSYSTLYGYTF	TGTGCCAGCAGTTACTCGACCCTCTATGGCTACACCTTC
.	.	TRBV6-5	TRBJ1-1	CASSYLVQKKNTEAFF	TGTGCCAGCAGTTATCTAGTTCAGAAGAAGAACACTGAAGCTTTCTTT
TRBD2	once	TRBV9	TRBJ2-3	CASTRLAGLSSTDTQYF	TGTGCCAGCACAAGACTAGCGGGACTATCTAGCACAGATACGCAGTATTTT
TRBD1	.	TRBV5-6	TRBJ2-1	CASSVETGLVNEQFF	TGTGCCAGCAGCGTCGAGACAGGGTTGGTCAATGAGCAGTTCTTC
TRBD2	.	TRBV2	TRBJ2-1	CASRDLLAGEQFF	TGTGCCAGCAGGGACCTACTAGCGGGGGAGCAGTTCTTC
.	once	TRBV28	TRBJ2-7	CASLPEEGSFRYEQYF	TGTGCCAGCCTCCCGGAGGAGGGGTCCTTTAGGTACGAGCAGTACTTC
TRBD1	.	TRBV6-5	TRBJ1-4	CASSYGTGGNEKLFF	TGTGCCAGCAGTTACGGGACAGGGGGTAATGAAAAACTGTTTTTT
TRBD2	.	TRBV29-1	TRBJ2-1	CSVHPGGGSYNEQFF	TGCAGCGTTCACCCGGGGGGGGGCTCCTACAATGAGCAGTTCTTC
TRBD2	.	TRBV6-6	TRBJ2-1	CASSYLAGAPYNEQFF	TGTGCCAGCAGTTACTTAGCGGGAGCTCCCTACAATGAGCAGTTCTTC
.	.	TRBV20-1	TRBJ2-3	CSASISDTQYF	TGCAGTGCTAGTATTTCGGATACGCAGTATTTT
TRBD1	.	TRBV7-9	TRBJ2-6	CASSLSSTGVGANVLTF	TGTGCCAGCAGCTTATCCTCAACAGGGGTTGGGGCCAACGTCCTGACTTTC
.	.	TRBV28	TRBJ2-7	CASSPIRPSQAYEQYF	TGTGCCAGCAGCCCGATCAGACCGTCCCAGGCCTACGAGCAGTACTTC
.	few	TRBV6-5	TRBJ2-6	CASRPGGSGANVLTF	TGTGCCAGCAGACCCGGAGGGTCTGGGGCCAACGTCCTGACTTTC
.	.	TRBV29-1	TRBJ2-2	CSVGDRGELFF	TGCAGCGTGGGGGACCGCGGGGAGCTGTTTTTT
TRBD2	.	TRBV28	TRBJ2-3	CASIPSGTSTDTQYF	TGTGCCAGCATCCCTAGCGGGACTAGCACAGATACGCAGTATTTT
.	.	TRBV6-6	TRBJ2-1	CASSYGGNYNEQFF	TGTGCCAGCAGTTACGGGGGAAACTACAATGAGCAGTTCTTC
TRBD1	.	TRBV6-5	TRBJ2-7	CASSKTGAVYEQYF	TGTGCCAGCAGCAAAACAGGGGCCGTTTACGAGCAGTACTTC
TRBD1	medium-sized	TRBV2	TRBJ2-7	CASSGGTGATHEQYF	TGTGCCAGCAGTGGAGGGACAGGGGCAACTCACGAGCAGTACTTC
TRBD2	few	TRBV7-9	TRBJ2-1	CASSLVRASGRLNEQFF	TGTGCCAGCAGCTTAGTTCGGGCTAGCGGGAGATTAAATGAGCAGTTCTTC
.	once	TRBV29-1	TRBJ2-3	CSVDNNTDTQYF	TGCAGCGTTGATAACAACACAGATACGCAGTATTTT
.	.	TRBV27	TRBJ1-2	CASSPYGNYGYTF	TGTGCCAGCAGTCCTTACGGAAACTATGGCTACACCTTC
.	.	TRBV5-1	TRBJ2-7	CASTEPGVFYEQYF	TGCGCCAGCACGGAGCCGGGAGTTTTCTACGAGCAGTACTTC
.	.	TRBV29-1	TRBJ2-3	CSADQGTDTQYF	TGCAGCGCGGATCAGGGGACAGATACGCAGTATTTT
TRBD1	.	TRBV27	TRBJ1-1	CASSLSTGGTEAFF	TGTGCCAGCAGTTTATCGACAGGGGGCACTGAAGCTTTCTTT
.	few	TRBV6-1	TRBJ1-2	CASSEFRGQNGYTF	TGTGCCAGCAGTGAATTCCGGGGGCAAAATGGCTACACCTTC
.	.	TRBV7-3	TRBJ1-5	CASSLGYNQPQHF	TGTGCCAGCAGCTTGGGGTACAATCAGCCCCAGCATTTT
TRBD1	few	TRBV6-5	TRBJ1-4	CASSYGSGGNEKLFF	TGTGCCAGCAGTTACGGCTCAGGGGGCAATGAAAAACTGTTTTTT
.	.	TRBV19	TRBJ2-3	CASRSRDTQYF	TGTGCCAGTAGGTCCCGGGATACGCAGTATTTT
.	.	TRBV2	TRBJ2-2	CASRPGLPPGELFF	TGTGCCAGCAGACCGGGACTCCCGCCCGGGGAGCTGTTTTTT
.	.	TRBV5-1	TRBJ2-3	CASSIAASTDTQYF	TGCGCCAGCAGCATAGCGGCAAGCACAGATACGCAGTATTTT
TRBD1	.	TRBV18	TRBJ1-1	CASSPQFRDSEAFF	TGTGCCAGCTCACCACAATTCCGGGACAGTGAAGCTTTCTTT
.	.	TRBV7-2	TRBJ1-3	CASSSGFSGNTIYF	TGTGCCAGCAGCTCCGGGTTCTCTGGAAACACCATATATTTT
.	.	TRBV4-2	TRBJ1-5	CASSQPGGVDQPQHF	TGTGCCAGCAGCCAACCTGGGGGGGTGGATCAGCCCCAGCATTTT
TRBD1	.	TRBV28	TRBJ1-4	CASSRLTGATNEKLFF	TGTGCCAGCAGTCGCCTAACAGGGGCAACTAATGAAAAACTGTTTTTT
.	once	TRBV27	TRBJ2-1	CASSLQGTYNEQFF	TGTGCCAGCAGTTTACAGGGTACGTACAATGAGCAGTTCTTC
TRBD1	.	TRBV7-9	TRBJ2-7	CASSLTGAGTGNEQYF	TGTGCCAGCAGCTTAACAGGGGCCGGGACAGGGAACGAGCAGTACTTC
.	.	TRBV11-3	TRBJ2-3	CASSLVEQEQYF	TGTGCCAGCAGCTTAGTCGAGCAGGAGCAGTATTTT